What follows are 19 T cell receptor beta chains derived from one specimen sequenced in a study of blood T cell repertoires in COVID-19. TCRdb's table, derived via immunoSEQ multiplex PCR, lists solely in-frame clones and lacks some. The profile shows around 140,000 clones, over 70% of them singletons. Specimen: peripheral blood. The receptor source for this set is a middle-aged man with active COVID-19.

The rearrangement uses TRBV6-5 and TRBJ1-5, with 9 bases matching TRBD1. Germline V gene data show CDR1 as MNHEY and CDR2 as SVGAGI. The J segment lost 4 bases and the V segment lost 5 bases, leaving 3 bases of the junction unmatched. The CDR3 spans 14 residues. Written as DNA, the CDR3 is TGTGCCAGCAGTACCGGACAGGGGAATCAGCCCCAGCATTTT. Translation: CASSTGQGNQPQHF.

The chain employs TRBV3-1 (or the pseudogene TRBV3-2) and TRBJ2-1; D unresolved. V was clipped by 7 bases and J by 1 base, with 11 bases between them. This CDR3 comprises 14 residues. Germline CDR1 reads LGHDT; CDR2 reads YNNKEL (reference sequence). The CDR3 reads CASTSERSYNEQFF. DNA of the CDR3: TGTGCCAGCACATCCGAGCGATCCTACAATGAGCAGTTCTTC.

The genes are TRBV6-5 and TRBJ1-2; 8 bases are shared with TRBD1. CDR3 length: 13 amino acids. CDR1 and CDR2 from the germline V gene are MNHEY and SVGAGI. Trimming removed 6 bases from V and 5 bases from J; junction bases left unmatched: 5. This CDR3 is CASSRTGLYGYTF. As DNA, the CDR3 is TGTGCCAGCAGCCGGACAGGGCTTTATGGCTACACCTTC.

This clone was found a few times. The CDR3 nucleotides read TGTGCCAGCAGTTACCAGACGGAGGAGGGGACCCAGTACTTC. Protein: CASSYQTEEGTQYF. The genes are TRBV6-5 and TRBJ2-5, with a weak D call TRBD2 (6 bases). The CDR3 runs to 14 residues. V lost 2 bases, J lost 7 bases, and 14 bases lay in between. Germline loops: CDR1 MNHEY, CDR2 SVGAGI.

The chain has TRBV4-1 and TRBJ1-5, with a possible D match to TRBD1 (5 bases). This CDR3 has 15 residues. Germline assignment: CDR1 MGHRA and CDR2 YSYEKL. Trimming took 1 base from V and 3 from J, leaving 10 bases between them. The CDR3 bases are TGCGCCAGCAGCCAAGGTTCAGGGAACAATCAGCCCCAGCATTTT. This encodes CASSQGSGNNQPQHF.

This clone has only a few counts. V usage is TRBV18 and J usage is TRBJ1-5; D unresolved. V lost 0 bases and J 2 bases, leaving 8 bases between the germline ends. Germline V gives CDR1 KGHSH, CDR2 LQKENI. This CDR3 region has 15 residues. CDR3: CASSPPGEGNQPQHF. In nucleotides, the CDR3 is TGTGCCAGCTCACCACCGGGAGAGGGCAATCAGCCCCAGCATTTT.

V gene TRBV6-6 combines with J gene TRBJ2-1; 14 nucleotides align to TRBD2. Germline-derived CDR1 and CDR2 are MNHNY and SVGAGI (reference sequence). Trimming took 6 bases from V and 10 from J; bases not matched to a gene: 8. The CDR3 is 15 amino acids. The CDR3 sequence is CASRGLAGDSGEQFF. In nucleotides, the CDR3 is TGTGCCAGCAGGGGACTAGCGGGGGATTCTGGGGAGCAGTTCTTC.

The chain links TRBV4-1 to TRBJ2-7; 8 bases match TRBD1. With V trimmed by 2 bases and J by 3 bases, 9 bases remained unmatched. The length of the CDR3 is 16 residues. Germline assignment: CDR1 MGHRA and CDR2 YSYEKL. CDR3 sequence reads: CASSQFPGGAHYEQYF. In DNA, the CDR3 is TGCGCCAGCAGCCAATTTCCAGGGGGCGCACACTACGAGCAGTACTTC.

The chain links TRBV6-6 to TRBJ2-7; 8 bases line up with TRBD1. This CDR3 region has 13 residues. The junction had 8 bases not matched to a gene; V was cut back by 10 bases and J by 3 bases. CDR1 and CDR2 (germline): MNHNY, SVGAGI (reference sequence). The CDR3 sequence is CATRPGTGYEQYF. CDR3 sequence (DNA): TGTGCCACACGTCCCGGGACAGGCTACGAGCAGTACTTC.

The rearrangement joins TRBV30 to TRBJ1-6; 7 bases line up with TRBD1. The CDR3 consists of 16 residues. V shed 0 bases and J 6 bases; nucleotides not matched to a gene: 8. In germline, CDR1 is GTSNPN, CDR2 SVGIG (reference sequence). The CDR3 is CAWSVRDRAPNSPLHF. CDR3 nucleotides: TGTGCCTGGAGTGTACGTGACAGGGCCCCTAATTCACCCCTCCACTTT.

The chain recombines TRBV2 with TRBJ2-5; 7 bases are shared with TRBD1. Germline assignment: CDR1 SNHLY and CDR2 FYNNEI. This CDR3 is 15 amino acids long. The trim removed 4 bases at V and 4 bases at J, leaving 9 bases unmatched. The CDR3 DNA is TGTGCCAGCAGTGGAAGACAGGGTAGGGGAGAGACCCAGTACTTC. Its protein product is CASSGRQGRGETQYF.

This sequence joins TRBV13 and TRBJ2-5; D remains ambiguous. The CDR3 has 12 amino acids. Germline CDR1 and CDR2: PRHDT and FYEKMQ (reference sequence). The V and J ends lost 5 bases and 10 bases respectively, with 14 bases between them. Here the CDR3 reads CASSPADGFQYF. CDR3 sequence (DNA): TGTGCCAGCAGCCCGGCTGACGGGTTCCAGTACTTC.

The DNA for the CDR3 is TGTGCCAGCAGCCGAGCCGAGGTAGGGACAGGGCGAGAAGTTGGTGGAAACACCATATATTTT. This translates into CASSRAEVGTGREVGGNTIYF. The V call is TRBV6-6, the J call TRBJ1-3; 9 bases map to TRBD1. Germline V gene lookup returns CDR1 MNHNY and CDR2 SVGAGI (reference sequence). CDR3 length equals 21 residues. The J segment lost 3 bases and the V segment lost 6 bases, leaving 24 bases of the junction unmatched.

CDR3 nucleotides: TGTGCCAGCAGCTTCGGGACTGCACTTGGCACGCAGTATTTT. Its translation is CASSFGTALGTQYF. The rearrangement joins TRBV7-9 to TRBJ2-3, with D possibly matching TRBD2 (6 bases). Germline V gene data show CDR1 as SEHNR and CDR2 as FQNEAQ (reference sequence). The germline V and J ends were trimmed by 3 bases and 9 bases, with 16 bases remaining between them. The CDR3 is 14 amino acids. Variable domain in full (rest from reference TRBV7-9 and TRBJ2-3): DTGVSQNPRHKITKRGQNVTFRCDPISEHNRLYWYRQTLGQGPEFLTYFQNEAQLEKSRLLSDRFSAERPKGSFSTLEIQRTEQGDSAMYLCASSFGTALGTQYFGPGTRLTVL.

CDR3 nucleotide sequence: TGTGCCAGCAGCCCCATTGGGGGGGGTAATTCACCCCTCCACTTT. Amino acid sequence: CASSPIGGGNSPLHF. V usage is TRBV9 and J usage is TRBJ1-6; D possibly corresponds to TRBD1 (5 bases). Looked up from germline, CDR1 is SGDLS and CDR2 is YYNGEE. CDR3 length: 15 amino acids. V was pared by 4 bases and J by 6 bases, with 14 bases between.

The chain uses TRBV15 and TRBJ2-3; D perhaps matches TRBD2 (6 bases). The germline gives CDR1 LNHNV, CDR2 YYDKDF (reference sequence). The V end was cut by 0 bases, the J end by 1 base, with 8 bases between. The CDR3 is made up of 15 amino acids. Written as DNA, the CDR3 is TGTGCCACCAGCAGAGAGTCTAGCGGCACAGATACGCAGTATTTT. Its protein product is CATSRESSGTDTQYF.

The J gene is TRBJ1-2, the V gene TRBV6-5; no clear D gene. The CDR3 covers 13 residues. Looked up from germline, CDR1 is MNHEY and CDR2 is SVGAGI. V shed 6 bases and J shed 1 base, with 9 bases lying between them. Here the CDR3 DNA reads TGTGCCAGCAGGGAGGCGGGTAACTATGGCTACACCTTC. This translates into CASREAGNYGYTF.

This clone has just one count. This chain uses TRBV30 with TRBJ2-1; D might be TRBD1 (5 bases). CDR1 is GTSNPN and CDR2 is SVGIG in the germline V gene (reference sequence). The CDR3 sequence is 14 residues long. The germline V and J ends were trimmed by 5 bases and 14 bases, with 25 bases remaining between them. The CDR3: CAWAPPSGGARKFF. CDR3 in DNA: TGTGCCTGGGCTCCCCCATCAGGTGGGGCCCGGAAGTTCTTC.

The rearrangement uses TRBV9 and TRBJ2-5; 9 bases line up with TRBD1. The CDR3 sequence is 16 residues long. With 4 bases clipped from V and 4 bases from J, the junction kept 11 bases outside the gene matches. Per germline, CDR1 SGDLS and CDR2 YYNGEE. The DNA for the CDR3 is TGTGCCAGCAGCCCCACAGGGGGCGGAAGCGGAGAGACCCAGTACTTC. Translation gives CASSPTGGGSGETQYF.